This T cell receptor (beta chain) was retrieved from a study of T cells in Graves' hyperthyroidism and ophthalmopathy. Turning to the study itself: Peripheral blood collection took place at initial diagnosis, before any treatment.

General study results and limits: Patients with ophthalmopathy were separated from those with stable hyperthyroidism by a 13 V-J model. Researchers found most expanded thyroid clonotypes above 0.001 in blood as well.

RNA transcripts yielded amplified TCR beta CDR3 regions. In the first-round RT-PCR of the TCR CDR3, the HTBI primer set was used. In TCRdb, the multiplex PCR reads were re-called with MiXCR into one record per CDR3 protein. The sample shows 280,000 or so distinct CDR3 sequences, less than 30% of them seen only once. This clonotype appeared many times. No antigen is known for it. Blood sampling occurred at first hyperthyroidism diagnosis, ahead of any ophthalmopathy symptoms. Trimming took 0 bases from V and 5 from J, leaving 13 bases between them. This CDR3 is 15 amino acids long. Germline assignment: CDR1 SGHAT and CDR2 FQNNGV.

Source material: blood. The chain employs TRBV11-2 and TRBJ1-1, with D maybe TRBD1 (5 bases). This clonotype originated in a man in his forties with Graves' hyperthyroidism that later progressed to Graves' ophthalmopathy. CDR3 in amino acids: CASSLDLSGGTEAFF. CDR3 DNA: TGTGCCAGCAGCTTAGATCTTTCGGGGGGGACTGAAGCTTTCTTT.